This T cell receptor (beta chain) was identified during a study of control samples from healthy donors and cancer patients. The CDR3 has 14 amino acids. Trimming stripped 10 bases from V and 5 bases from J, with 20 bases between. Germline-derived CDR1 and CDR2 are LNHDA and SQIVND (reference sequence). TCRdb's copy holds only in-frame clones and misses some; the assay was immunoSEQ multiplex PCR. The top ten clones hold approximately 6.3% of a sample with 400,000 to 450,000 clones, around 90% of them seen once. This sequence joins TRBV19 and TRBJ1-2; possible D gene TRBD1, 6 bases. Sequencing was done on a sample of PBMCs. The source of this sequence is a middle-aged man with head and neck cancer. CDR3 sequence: CATSMYNRAYGYTF. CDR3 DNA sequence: TGTGCCACCAGTATGTATAACAGGGCTTATGGCTACACCTTC. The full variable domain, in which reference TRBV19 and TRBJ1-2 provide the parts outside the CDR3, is DGGITQSPKYLFRKEGQNVTLSCEQNLNHDAMYWYRQDPGQGLRLIYYSQIVNDFQKGDIAEGYSVSREKKESFPLTVTSAQKNPTAFYLCATSMYNRAYGYTFGSGTRLTVV.